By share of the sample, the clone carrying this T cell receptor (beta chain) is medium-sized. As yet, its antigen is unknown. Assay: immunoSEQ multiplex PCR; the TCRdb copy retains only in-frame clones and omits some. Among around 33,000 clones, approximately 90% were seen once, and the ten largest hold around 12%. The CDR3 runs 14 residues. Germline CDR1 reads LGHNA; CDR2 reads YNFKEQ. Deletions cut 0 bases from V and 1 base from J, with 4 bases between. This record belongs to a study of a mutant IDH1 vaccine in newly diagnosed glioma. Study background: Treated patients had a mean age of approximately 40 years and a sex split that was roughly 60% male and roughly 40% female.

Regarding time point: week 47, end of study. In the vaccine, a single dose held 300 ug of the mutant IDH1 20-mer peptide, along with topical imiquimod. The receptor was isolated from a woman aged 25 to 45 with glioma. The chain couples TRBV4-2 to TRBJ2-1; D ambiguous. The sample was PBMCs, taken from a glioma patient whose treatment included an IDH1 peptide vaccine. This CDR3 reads CASSQEDSYNEQFF. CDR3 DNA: TGTGCCAGCAGCCAAGAAGATTCCTACAATGAGCAGTTCTTC.